This entry describes one T cell receptor beta chain. Its antigen is as yet unknown. The data belong to a study of blood T cells in healthy people across ages. Study outcomes and limitations: Donors of long life had a larger count of naive CD4+ cells and greater diversity than aged donors. Significant beta diversity loss was already apparent by age roughly 44, declining roughly linearly.

Per individual sample, total RNA of at least 5 micrograms was extracted. This CDR3 contains 12 residues. Germline V CDR1 and CDR2: DFQATT, SNEGSKA (reference sequence). V was shortened by 0 bases and J by 7 bases, with 10 bases between the two germline ends. Through a sample-barcoded 5' primer and a J-beta primer mix, a second PCR was run for roughly 7 to 12 cycles. Sequencing recovered at least 3 million CDR3-containing paired-end reads from each sample. Using its own MiXCR run on the 5' RACE reads, TCRdb lists one record per CDR3 protein. Among about 780,000 distinct CDR3 sequences, around half were seen once, and the ten largest hold 15% to 20%.

V usage is TRBV20-1 and J usage is TRBJ2-7; D uncertain. Sequenced input: blood. This receptor was identified in a man aged 80 or over in good health. This chain's CDR3 is CSARESGVEQYF. The CDR3, as DNA: TGCAGTGCTAGAGAGTCTGGGGTGGAGCAGTACTTC.